One T cell receptor (beta chain) is described in this entry. The data were taken from a study of early T cells in non-severe SARS-CoV-2 infection. The CDR3 has 13 amino acids. V lost 1 base and J 8 bases, leaving 9 bases between the germline ends. Germline V gene lookup returns CDR1 SGHAT and CDR2 FQNNGV. TCRdb processed the 5' RACE reads anew with MiXCR; each CDR3 protein has one entry. This table has around 88,000 distinct CDR3 sequences, 13% to 15% appearing once. Sequences were obtained from whole blood. The TCR originated in an adult who was a healthcare worker with PCR-confirmed SARS-CoV-2 infection or an uninfected control (not recorded which). This chain connects TRBV11-2 to TRBJ2-1; the D gene is possibly TRBD2 (6 bases). CDR3 nucleotide sequence: TGTGCCAGCAGCTTAGGACTAGTCCATGAGCAGTTCTTC. It codes for CASSLGLVHEQFF.